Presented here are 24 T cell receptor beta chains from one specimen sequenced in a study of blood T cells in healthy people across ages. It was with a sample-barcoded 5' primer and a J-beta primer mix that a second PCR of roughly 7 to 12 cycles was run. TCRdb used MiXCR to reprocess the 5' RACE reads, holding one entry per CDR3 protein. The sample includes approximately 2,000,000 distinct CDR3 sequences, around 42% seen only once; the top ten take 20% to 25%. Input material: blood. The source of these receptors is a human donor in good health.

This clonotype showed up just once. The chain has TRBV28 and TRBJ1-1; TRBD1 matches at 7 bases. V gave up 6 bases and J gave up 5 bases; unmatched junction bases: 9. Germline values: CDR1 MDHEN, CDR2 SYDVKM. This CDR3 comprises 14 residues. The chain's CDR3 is CASSSNRGSTEAFF. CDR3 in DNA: TGTGCCAGCAGCTCAAACAGGGGAAGTACTGAAGCTTTCTTT.

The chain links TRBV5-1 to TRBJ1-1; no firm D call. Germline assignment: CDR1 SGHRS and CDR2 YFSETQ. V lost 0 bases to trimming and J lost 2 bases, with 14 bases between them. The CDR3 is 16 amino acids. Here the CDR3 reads CASSLARGQSNTEAFF. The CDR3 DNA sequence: TGCGCCAGCAGCTTGGCCCGCGGTCAGTCAAACACTGAAGCTTTCTTT.

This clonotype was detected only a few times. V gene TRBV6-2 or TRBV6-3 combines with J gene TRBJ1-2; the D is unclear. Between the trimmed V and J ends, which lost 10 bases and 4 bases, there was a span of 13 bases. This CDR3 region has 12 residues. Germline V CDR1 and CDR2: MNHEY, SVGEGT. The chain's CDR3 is CATKVGTYGYTF. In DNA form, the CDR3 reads TGTGCCACTAAAGTCGGCACCTATGGCTACACCTTC.

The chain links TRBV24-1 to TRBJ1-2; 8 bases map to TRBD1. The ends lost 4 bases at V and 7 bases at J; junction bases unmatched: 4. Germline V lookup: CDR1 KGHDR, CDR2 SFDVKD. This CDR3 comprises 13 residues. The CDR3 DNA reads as TGTGCCACCAGTGAGGCAGGGGGCGGTGGCTACACCTTC. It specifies CATSEAGGGGYTF.

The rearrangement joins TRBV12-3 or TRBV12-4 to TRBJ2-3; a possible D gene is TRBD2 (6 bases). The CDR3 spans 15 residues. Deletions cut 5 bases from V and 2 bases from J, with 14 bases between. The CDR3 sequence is CASSPRETYTDTQYF. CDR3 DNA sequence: TGTGCCAGCAGTCCCCGGGAGACTTACACAGATACGCAGTATTTT.

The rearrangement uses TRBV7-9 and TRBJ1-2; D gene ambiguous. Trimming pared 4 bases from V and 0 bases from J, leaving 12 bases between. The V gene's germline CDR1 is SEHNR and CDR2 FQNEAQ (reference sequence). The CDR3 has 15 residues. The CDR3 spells CASSSTRRANYGYTF. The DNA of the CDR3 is TGTGCCAGCAGCTCCACCCGGCGGGCTAACTATGGCTACACCTTC.

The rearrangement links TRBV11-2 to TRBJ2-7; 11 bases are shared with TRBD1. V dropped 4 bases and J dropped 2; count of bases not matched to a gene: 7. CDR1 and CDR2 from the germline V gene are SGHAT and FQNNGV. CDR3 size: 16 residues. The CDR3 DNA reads TGTGCCAGCAGCTCGGACAGGGGGCGCAGAACCTACGAGCAGTACTTC. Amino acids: CASSSDRGRRTYEQYF. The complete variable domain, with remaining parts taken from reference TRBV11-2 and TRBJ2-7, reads EAGVAQSPRYKIIEKRQSVAFWCNPISGHATLYWYQQILGQGPKLLIQFQNNGVVDDSQLPKDRFSAERLKGVDSTLKIQPAKLEDSAVYLCASSSDRGRRTYEQYFGPGTRLTVT.

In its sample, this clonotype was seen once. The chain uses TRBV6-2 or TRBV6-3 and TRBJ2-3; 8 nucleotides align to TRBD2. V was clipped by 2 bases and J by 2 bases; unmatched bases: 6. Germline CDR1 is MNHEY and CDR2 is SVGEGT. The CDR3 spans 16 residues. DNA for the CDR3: TGTGCCAGCAGTTACGAGAGCGGGGGCCCCACAGATACGCAGTATTTT. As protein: CASSYESGGPTDTQYF.

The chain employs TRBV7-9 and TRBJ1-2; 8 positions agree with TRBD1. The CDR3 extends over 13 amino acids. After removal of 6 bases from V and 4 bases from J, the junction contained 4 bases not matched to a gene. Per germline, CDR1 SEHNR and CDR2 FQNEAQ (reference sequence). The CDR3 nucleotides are TGTGCCAGCAGTTCCAGGGGGCTCTATGGCTACACCTTC. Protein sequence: CASSSRGLYGYTF.

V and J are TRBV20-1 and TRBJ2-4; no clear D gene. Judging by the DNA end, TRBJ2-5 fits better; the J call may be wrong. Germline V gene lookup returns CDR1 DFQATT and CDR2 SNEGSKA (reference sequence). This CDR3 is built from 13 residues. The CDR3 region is CSARGSPLETQYF. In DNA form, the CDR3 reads TGCAGTGCTAGAGGATCCCCGTTAGAGACCCAGTACTTC.

The CDR3 is CASSSPGALRGYTF. The CDR3 coding sequence is TGTGCCAGCAGCTCCCCCGGGGCTCTGCGGGGCTACACCTTC. The rearrangement links TRBV7-2 to TRBJ1-2, with D possibly being TRBD1 (5 bases). The V gene's germline CDR1 is SGHTA and CDR2 FQGNSA. The CDR3 totals 14 residues. V was trimmed by 4 bases and J by 8 bases, leaving 17 bases between them.

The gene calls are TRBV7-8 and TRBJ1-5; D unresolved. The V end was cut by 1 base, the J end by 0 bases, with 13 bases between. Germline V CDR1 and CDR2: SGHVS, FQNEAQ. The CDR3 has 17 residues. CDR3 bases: TGTGCCAGCAGCTTAGGAGACACCCGTTATAGCAATCAGCCCCAGCATTTT. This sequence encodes CASSLGDTRYSNQPQHF.

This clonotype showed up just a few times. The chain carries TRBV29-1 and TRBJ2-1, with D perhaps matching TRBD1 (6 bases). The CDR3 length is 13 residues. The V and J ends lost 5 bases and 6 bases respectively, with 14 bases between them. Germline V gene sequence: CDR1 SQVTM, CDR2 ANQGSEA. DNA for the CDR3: TGCAGCGTTCAAAGGCGGACAGTCAATGAGCAGTTCTTC. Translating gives CSVQRRTVNEQFF.

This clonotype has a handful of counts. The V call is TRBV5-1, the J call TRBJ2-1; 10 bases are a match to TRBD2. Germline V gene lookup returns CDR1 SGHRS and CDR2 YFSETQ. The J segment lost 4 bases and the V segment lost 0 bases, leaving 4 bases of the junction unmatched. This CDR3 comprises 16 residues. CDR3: CASSLDTSGEYNEQFF. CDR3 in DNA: TGCGCCAGCAGCTTGGATACTAGCGGGGAATACAATGAGCAGTTCTTC.

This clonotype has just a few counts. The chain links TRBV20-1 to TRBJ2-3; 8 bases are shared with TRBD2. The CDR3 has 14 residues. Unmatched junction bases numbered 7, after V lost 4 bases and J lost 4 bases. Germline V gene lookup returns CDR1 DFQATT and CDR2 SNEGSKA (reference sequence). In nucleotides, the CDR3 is TGCAGTGCTACCCACTCGGGAGGGGCAGATACGCAGTATTTT. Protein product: CSATHSGGADTQYF.

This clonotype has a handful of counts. The CDR3 region has the DNA TGCAGTGCCCGCGAGGCTGTCACAGATACGCAGTATTTT. It yields the protein CSAREAVTDTQYF. This chain joins TRBV20-1 and TRBJ2-3, with D unresolved. Germline assignment: CDR1 DFQATT and CDR2 SNEGSKA (reference sequence). The CDR3 contains 13 residues. V gave up 6 bases and J gave up 2 bases, with 12 bases separating them.

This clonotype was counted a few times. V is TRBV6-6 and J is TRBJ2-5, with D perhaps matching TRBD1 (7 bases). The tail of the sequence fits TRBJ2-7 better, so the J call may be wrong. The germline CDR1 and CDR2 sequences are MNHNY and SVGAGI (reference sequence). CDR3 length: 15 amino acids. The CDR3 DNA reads TGTGCCAGCAGTTACTCGATTGGAGGGGGCGTCGAGCAGTACTTC. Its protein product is CASSYSIGGGVEQYF.

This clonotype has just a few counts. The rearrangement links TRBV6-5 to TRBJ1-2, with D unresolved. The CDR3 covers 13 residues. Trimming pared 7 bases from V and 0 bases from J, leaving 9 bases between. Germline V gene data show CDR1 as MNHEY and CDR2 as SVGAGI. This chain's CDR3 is CASKPGSNYGYTF. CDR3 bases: TGTGCCAGCAAACCAGGCTCTAACTATGGCTACACCTTC.

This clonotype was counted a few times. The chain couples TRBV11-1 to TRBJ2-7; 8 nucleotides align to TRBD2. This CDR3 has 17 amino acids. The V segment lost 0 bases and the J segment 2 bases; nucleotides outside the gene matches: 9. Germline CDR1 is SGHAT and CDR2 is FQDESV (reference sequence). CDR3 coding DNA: TGTGCCAGCAGCTTAGCGAGGTTGCGGGGGGCCGCCTACGAGCAGTACTTC. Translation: CASSLARLRGAAYEQYF.

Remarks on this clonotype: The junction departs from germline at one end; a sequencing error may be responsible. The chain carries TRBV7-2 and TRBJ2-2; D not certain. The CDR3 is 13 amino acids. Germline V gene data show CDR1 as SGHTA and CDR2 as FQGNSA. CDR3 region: CASSLANTGERFF. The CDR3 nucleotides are TGTGCCAGCAGCTTAGCGAACACCGGCGAGCGGTTTTTT.

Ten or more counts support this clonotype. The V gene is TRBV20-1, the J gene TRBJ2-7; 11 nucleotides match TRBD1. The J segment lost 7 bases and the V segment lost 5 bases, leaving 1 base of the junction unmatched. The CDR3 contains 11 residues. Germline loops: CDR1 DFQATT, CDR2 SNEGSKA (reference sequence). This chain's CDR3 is CSAGTGGEQYF. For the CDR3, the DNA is TGCAGTGCTGGGACAGGGGGGGAGCAGTACTTC.

The CDR3 loop reads CASRGDRGYGYTF. The DNA of the CDR3 is TGTGCCAGCAGGGGTGACAGGGGCTATGGCTACACCTTC. The chain employs TRBV28 and TRBJ1-2; 8 bases line up with TRBD1. Germline V CDR1 and CDR2: MDHEN, SYDVKM. The CDR3 has 13 residues. The junction had 4 bases not matched to a gene; V was cut back by 6 bases and J by 4 bases.

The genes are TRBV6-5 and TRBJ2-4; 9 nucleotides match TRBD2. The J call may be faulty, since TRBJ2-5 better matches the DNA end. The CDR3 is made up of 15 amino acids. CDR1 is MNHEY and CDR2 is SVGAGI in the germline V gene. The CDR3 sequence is CASSYLAGHQETQYF. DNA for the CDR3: TGTGCCAGCAGTTACCTAGCGGGGCACCAAGAGACCCAGTACTTC.

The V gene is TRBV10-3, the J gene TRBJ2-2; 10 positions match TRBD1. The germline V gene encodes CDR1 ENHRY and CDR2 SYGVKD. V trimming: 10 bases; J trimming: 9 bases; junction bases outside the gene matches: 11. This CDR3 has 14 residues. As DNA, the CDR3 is TGTGCCAGAGACAGGGGGCCCCAAACCAGGGAGCTGTTTTTT. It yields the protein CARDRGPQTRELFF.